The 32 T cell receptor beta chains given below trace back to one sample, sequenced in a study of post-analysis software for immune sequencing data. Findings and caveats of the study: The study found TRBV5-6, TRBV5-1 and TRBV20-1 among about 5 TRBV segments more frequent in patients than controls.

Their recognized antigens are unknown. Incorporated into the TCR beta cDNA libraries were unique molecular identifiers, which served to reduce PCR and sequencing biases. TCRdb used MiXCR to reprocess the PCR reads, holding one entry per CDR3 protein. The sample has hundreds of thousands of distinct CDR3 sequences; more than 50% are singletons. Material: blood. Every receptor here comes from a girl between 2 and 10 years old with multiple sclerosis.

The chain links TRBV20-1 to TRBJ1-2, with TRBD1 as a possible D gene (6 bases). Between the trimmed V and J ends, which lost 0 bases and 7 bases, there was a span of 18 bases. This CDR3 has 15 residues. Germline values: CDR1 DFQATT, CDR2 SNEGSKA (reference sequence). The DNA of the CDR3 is TGCAGTGCTAGAGATTCACAGGGCGGGAGGGGTGGCTACACCTTC. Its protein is CSARDSQGGRGGYTF.

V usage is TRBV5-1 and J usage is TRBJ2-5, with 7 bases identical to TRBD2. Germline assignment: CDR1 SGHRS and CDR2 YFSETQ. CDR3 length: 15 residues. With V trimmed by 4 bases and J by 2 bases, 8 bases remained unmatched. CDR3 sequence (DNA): TGCGCCAGCAGCCCGGAAGCGGGGTGGCAAGAGACCCAGTACTTC. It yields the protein CASSPEAGWQETQYF.

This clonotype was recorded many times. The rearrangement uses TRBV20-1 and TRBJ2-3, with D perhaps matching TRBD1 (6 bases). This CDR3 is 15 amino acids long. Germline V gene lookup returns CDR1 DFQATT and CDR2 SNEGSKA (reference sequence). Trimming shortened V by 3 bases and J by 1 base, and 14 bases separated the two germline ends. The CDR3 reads CSASQGNSGTDTQYF. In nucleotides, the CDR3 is TGCAGTGCTAGTCAGGGGAACAGTGGCACAGATACGCAGTATTTT.

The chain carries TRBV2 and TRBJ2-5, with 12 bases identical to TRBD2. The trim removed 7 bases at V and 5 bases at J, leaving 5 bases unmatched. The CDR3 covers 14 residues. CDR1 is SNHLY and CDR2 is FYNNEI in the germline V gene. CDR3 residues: CASTSGGAEETQYF. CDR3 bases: TGTGCCAGCACTAGCGGGGGGGCGGAGGAGACCCAGTACTTC.

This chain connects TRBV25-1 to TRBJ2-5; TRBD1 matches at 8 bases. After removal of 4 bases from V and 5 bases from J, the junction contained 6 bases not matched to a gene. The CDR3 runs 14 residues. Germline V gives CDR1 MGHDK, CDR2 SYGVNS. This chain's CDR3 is CASSARHRGETQYF. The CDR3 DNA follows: TGTGCCAGCAGTGCCCGACACAGGGGGGAGACCCAGTACTTC.

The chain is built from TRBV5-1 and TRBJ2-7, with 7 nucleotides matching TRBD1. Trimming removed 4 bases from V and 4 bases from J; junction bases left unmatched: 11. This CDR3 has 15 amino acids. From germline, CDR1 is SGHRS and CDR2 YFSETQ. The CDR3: CASSLRTGSTYEQYF. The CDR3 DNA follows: TGCGCCAGCAGCCTCAGGACAGGCAGTACTTACGAGCAGTACTTC.

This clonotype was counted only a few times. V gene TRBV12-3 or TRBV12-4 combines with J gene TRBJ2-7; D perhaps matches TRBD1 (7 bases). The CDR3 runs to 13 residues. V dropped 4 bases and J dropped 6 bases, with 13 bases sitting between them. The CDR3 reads CASSSRGVGEQYF. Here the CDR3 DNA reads TGTGCCAGCAGTTCCAGGGGGGTCGGCGAGCAGTACTTC.

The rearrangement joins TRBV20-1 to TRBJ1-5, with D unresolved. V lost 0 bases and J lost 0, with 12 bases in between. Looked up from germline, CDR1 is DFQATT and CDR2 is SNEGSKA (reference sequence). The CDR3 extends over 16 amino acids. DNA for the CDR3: TGCAGTGCTAGAGATCGTCGGGCAGTTAGCAATCAGCCCCAGCATTTT. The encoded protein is CSARDRRAVSNQPQHF.

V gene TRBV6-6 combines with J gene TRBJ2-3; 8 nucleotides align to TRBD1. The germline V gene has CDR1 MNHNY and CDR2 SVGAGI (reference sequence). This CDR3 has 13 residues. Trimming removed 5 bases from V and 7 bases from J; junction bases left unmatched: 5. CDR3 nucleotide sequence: TGTGCCAGCAGTATAACAGGGGGATATACGCAGTATTTT. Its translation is CASSITGGYTQYF.

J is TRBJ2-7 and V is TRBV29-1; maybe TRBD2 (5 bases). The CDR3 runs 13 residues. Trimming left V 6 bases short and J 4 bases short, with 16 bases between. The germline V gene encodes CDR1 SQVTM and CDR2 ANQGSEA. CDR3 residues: CSVGIGGLYEQYF. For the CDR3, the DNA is TGCAGCGTGGGGATAGGAGGCTTGTACGAGCAGTACTTC.

The CDR3 DNA follows: TGTGCCAGCAGGATAGCGGGGCCCACAGATACGCAGTATTTT. It is translated as CASRIAGPTDTQYF. The chain employs TRBV12-3 or TRBV12-4 and TRBJ2-3; 8 bases agree with TRBD2. CDR3 length equals 14 residues. V dropped 6 bases and J dropped 2; count of bases not matched to a gene: 4.

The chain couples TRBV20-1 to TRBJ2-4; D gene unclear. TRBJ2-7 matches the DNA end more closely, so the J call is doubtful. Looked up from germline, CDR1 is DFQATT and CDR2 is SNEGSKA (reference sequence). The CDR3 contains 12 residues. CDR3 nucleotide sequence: TGCAGTGCTAGAGATATCAGCTACGAGCAGTACTTC. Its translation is CSARDISYEQYF.

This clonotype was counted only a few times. The CDR3 loop is CATSDASQNEQFF. The DNA for the CDR3 is TGTGCCACCAGTGACGCTAGCCAAAATGAGCAGTTCTTC. The chain uses TRBV24-1 and TRBJ2-1; D is possibly TRBD2 (5 bases). V shed 4 bases and J shed 7 bases, with 10 bases lying between them. In germline, CDR1 is KGHDR, CDR2 SFDVKD. CDR3 size: 13 residues.

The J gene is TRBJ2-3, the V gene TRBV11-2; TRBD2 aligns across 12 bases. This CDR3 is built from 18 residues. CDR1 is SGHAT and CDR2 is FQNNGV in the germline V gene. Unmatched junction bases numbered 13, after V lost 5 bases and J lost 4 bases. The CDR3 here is CASSTRISSGRAADTQYF. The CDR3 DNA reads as TGTGCCAGCAGCACCCGAATCTCTAGCGGGAGGGCAGCAGATACGCAGTATTTT.

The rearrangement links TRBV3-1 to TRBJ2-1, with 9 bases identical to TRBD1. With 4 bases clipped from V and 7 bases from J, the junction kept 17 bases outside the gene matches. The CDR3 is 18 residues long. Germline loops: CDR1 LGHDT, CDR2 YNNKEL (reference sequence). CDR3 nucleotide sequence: TGTGCCAGCAGCCCGATAGTTAATGGACAGGGGCTTACGAATGAGCAGTTCTTC. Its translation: CASSPIVNGQGLTNEQFF.

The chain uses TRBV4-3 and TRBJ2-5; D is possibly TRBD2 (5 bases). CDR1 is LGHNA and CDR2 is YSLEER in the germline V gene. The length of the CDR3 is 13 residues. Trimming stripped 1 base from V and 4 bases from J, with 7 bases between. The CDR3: CASSQVEGETQYF. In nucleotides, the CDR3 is TGCGCCAGCAGCCAAGTAGAGGGAGAGACCCAGTACTTC.

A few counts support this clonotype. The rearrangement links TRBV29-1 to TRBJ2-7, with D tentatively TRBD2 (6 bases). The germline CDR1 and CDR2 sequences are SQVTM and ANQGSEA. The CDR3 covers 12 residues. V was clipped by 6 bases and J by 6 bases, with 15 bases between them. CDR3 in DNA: TGCAGCGTAGGGACGGGAGTGGGCGAGCAGTACTTC. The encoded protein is CSVGTGVGEQYF.

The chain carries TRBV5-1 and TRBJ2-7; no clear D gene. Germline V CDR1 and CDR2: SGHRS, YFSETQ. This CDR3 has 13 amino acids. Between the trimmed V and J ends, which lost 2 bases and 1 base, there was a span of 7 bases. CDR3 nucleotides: TGCGCCAGCAGCTTCGGACGGTCCTACGAGCAGTACTTC. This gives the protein CASSFGRSYEQYF.

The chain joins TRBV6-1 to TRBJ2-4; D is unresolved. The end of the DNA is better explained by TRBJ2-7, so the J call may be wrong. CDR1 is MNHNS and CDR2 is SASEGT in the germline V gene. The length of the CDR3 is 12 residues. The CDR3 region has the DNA TGTGCCAGCAGTGGTTACATTGGCGAGCAGTACTTC. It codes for CASSGYIGEQYF.

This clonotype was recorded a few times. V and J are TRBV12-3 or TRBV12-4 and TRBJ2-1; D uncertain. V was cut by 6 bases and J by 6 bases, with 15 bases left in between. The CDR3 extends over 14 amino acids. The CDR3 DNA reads TGTGCCAGCAGACGACTGGAAGGAGCCAATGAGCAGTTCTTC. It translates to CASRRLEGANEQFF.

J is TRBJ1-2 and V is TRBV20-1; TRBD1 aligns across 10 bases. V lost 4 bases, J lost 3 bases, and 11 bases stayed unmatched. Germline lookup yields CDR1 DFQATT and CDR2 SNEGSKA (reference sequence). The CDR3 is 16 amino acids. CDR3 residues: CSAIDRGRRKDYGYTF. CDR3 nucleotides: TGCAGTGCTATAGACAGGGGGCGCCGTAAAGACTATGGCTACACCTTC.

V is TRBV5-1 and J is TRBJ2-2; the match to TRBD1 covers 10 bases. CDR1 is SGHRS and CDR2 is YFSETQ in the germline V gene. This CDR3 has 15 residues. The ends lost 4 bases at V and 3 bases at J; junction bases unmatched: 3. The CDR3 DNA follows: TGCGCCAGCAGCGACAGGGGGCCGGACACCGGGGAGCTGTTTTTT. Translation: CASSDRGPDTGELFF.

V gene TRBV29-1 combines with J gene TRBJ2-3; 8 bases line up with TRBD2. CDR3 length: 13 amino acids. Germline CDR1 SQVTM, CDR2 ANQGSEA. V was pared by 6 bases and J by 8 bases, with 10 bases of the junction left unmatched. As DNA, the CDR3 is TGCAGCGTCTCCTCCGGGAGGGCCTCTACGCAGTATTTT. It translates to CSVSSGRASTQYF.

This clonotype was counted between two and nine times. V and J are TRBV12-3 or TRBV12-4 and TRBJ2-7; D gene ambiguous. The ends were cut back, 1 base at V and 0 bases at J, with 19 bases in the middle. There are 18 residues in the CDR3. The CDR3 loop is CASSLVATRGASSYEQYF. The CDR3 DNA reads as TGTGCCAGCAGTTTAGTAGCCACGCGAGGCGCGAGCTCCTACGAGCAGTACTTC.

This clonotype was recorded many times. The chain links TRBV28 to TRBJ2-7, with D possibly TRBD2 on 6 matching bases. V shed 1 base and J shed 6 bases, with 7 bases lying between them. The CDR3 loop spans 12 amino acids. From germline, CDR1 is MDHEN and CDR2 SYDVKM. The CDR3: CASSLLGGEQYF. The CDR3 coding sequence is TGTGCCAGCAGTTTATTGGGAGGCGAGCAGTACTTC. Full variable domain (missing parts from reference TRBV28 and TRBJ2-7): DVKVTQSSRYLVKRTGEKVFLECVQDMDHENMFWYRQDPGLGLRLIYFSYDVKMKEKGDIPEGYSVSREKKERFSLILESASTNQTSMYLCASSLLGGEQYFGPGTRLTVT.

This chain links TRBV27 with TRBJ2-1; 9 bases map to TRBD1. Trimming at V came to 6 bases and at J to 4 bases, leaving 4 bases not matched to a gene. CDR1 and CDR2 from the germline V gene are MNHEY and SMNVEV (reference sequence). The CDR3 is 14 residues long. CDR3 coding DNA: TGTGCCAGCAGACAGGGGGCTGTTTACAATGAGCAGTTCTTC. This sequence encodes CASRQGAVYNEQFF.

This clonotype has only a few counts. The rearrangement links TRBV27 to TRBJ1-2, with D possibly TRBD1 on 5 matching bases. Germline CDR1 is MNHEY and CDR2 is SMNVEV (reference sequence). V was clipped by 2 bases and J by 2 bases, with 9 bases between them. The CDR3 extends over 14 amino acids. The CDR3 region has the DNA TGTGCCAGCAGTTTAGACCGGGACAACTATGGCTACACCTTC. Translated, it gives CASSLDRDNYGYTF.

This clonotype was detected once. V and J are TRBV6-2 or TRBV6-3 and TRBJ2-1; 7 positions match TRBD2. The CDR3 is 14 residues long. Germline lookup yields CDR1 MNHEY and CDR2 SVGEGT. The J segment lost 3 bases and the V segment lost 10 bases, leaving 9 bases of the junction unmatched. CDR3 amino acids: CAIRDYRDYNEQFF. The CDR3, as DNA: TGTGCCATCCGGGACTACCGGGACTACAATGAGCAGTTCTTC.

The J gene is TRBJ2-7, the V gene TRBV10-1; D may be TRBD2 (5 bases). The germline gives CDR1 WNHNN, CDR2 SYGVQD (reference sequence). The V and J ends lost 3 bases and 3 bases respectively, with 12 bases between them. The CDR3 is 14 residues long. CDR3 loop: CASSDGPRGYEQYF. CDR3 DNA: TGCGCCAGCAGTGACGGACCCCGGGGCTACGAGCAGTACTTC.

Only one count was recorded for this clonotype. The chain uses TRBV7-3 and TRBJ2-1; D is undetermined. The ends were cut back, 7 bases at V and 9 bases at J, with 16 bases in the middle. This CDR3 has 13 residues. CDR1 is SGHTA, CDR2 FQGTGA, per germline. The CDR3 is CASTHPLGGEQFF. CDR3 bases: TGTGCCAGCACTCATCCTCTTGGTGGTGAGCAGTTCTTC.

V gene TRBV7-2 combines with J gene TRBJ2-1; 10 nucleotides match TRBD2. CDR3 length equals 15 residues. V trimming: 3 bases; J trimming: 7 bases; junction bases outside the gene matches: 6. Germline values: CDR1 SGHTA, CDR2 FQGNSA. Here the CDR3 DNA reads TGTGCCAGCAGCTTTCTTAGCGGGAGGCTTAATGAGCAGTTCTTC. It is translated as CASSFLSGRLNEQFF.

The CDR3 here is CASCQGNGETQYF. DNA of the CDR3: TGCGCCAGCTGCCAGGGTAACGGAGAGACCCAGTACTTC. The chain uses TRBV10-2 and TRBJ2-5, with D possibly TRBD1 on 5 matching bases. The germline V gene has CDR1 WSHSY and CDR2 SAAADI. V lost 8 bases, J lost 4 bases, and 14 bases lay in between. The CDR3 has 13 residues.